The 17 T cell receptor beta chains in this list originate from one sample, sequenced in a study of spatial heterogeneity in lung cancer. Time point of the sample: blood at routine non-recurrence follow-up after resection. TCRdb reanalysed the 5' RACE reads using MiXCR and keeps one entry per CDR3 protein. The sample includes about 10,000 distinct CDR3 sequences, roughly 20% of them seen just once. The starting material was PBMCs, obtained at follow-up. The receptors were sampled from a male donor with early-stage non-small cell lung cancer.

This chain connects TRBV7-7 to TRBJ2-2, with a possible D match to TRBD1 (5 bases). Germline V gene lookup returns CDR1 SSHAT and CDR2 FNYEAQ (reference sequence). Trimming removed 5 bases from V and 3 bases from J, with 10 bases in between. CDR3 length equals 14 residues. CDR3 sequence (DNA): TGTGCCAGCAGCCTAGACAGTTACACCGGGGAGCTGTTTTTT. Translation gives CASSLDSYTGELFF.

This clonotype was seen repeatedly, ten times or more. V and J are TRBV11-2 and TRBJ1-3; D is uncertain. This CDR3 spans 11 amino acids. Germline CDR1 SGHAT, CDR2 FQNNGV. Trimming pared 3 bases from V and 3 bases from J, leaving 0 bases between. CDR3 DNA sequence: TGTGCCAGCAGCTTTGGAAACACCATATATTTT. Translation: CASSFGNTIYF.

The V call is TRBV7-2, the J call TRBJ2-5; the D gene is possibly TRBD1 (6 bases). The V and J ends lost 4 bases and 2 bases respectively, with 8 bases between them. The CDR3 spans 13 residues. Germline CDR1 SGHTA, CDR2 FQGNSA. In nucleotides, the CDR3 is TGTGCCAGCAGCTCAGGACAGCAAGAGACCCAGTACTTC. As protein: CASSSGQQETQYF.

This clonotype came up a few times. V gene TRBV7-8 combines with J gene TRBJ2-3; possibly TRBD1 for D (7 bases). Germline V gene data show CDR1 as SGHVS and CDR2 as FQNEAQ. The CDR3 consists of 17 residues. V dropped 2 bases and J dropped 1 base, with 16 bases sitting between them. The CDR3 DNA sequence: TGTGCCAGCAGCTTACGTTGGGCAGGGGGGCGCACAGATACGCAGTATTTT. Translation: CASSLRWAGGRTDTQYF.

In regard to this clonotype: This may be a read error: a much more frequent sequence differs by one nucleotide. This sequence joins TRBV6-6 and TRBJ2-7; D remains unclear. Between the trimmed V and J ends, which lost 4 bases and 3 bases, there was a span of 4 bases. The CDR3 totals 11 residues. Germline values: CDR1 MNHNY, CDR2 SVGAGI (reference sequence). CDR3 sequence (DNA): TGTGCCAGCAGTTCCATCTACGAGCAGTACTTC. As protein: CASSSIYEQYF.

This clonotype occurred many times. The chain combines TRBV5-6 with TRBJ2-1; possible D gene TRBD2, 5 bases. V was cut by 0 bases and J by 4 bases, with 8 bases left in between. The CDR3 runs to 14 residues. Germline CDR1 is SGHDT and CDR2 is YYEEEE. The CDR3 sequence is CASSLAGLYNEQFF. The CDR3, as DNA: TGTGCCAGCAGCTTGGCGGGGTTATACAATGAGCAGTTCTTC.

In its sample, this clonotype was seen many times. The chain carries TRBV5-1 and TRBJ2-7; D gene uncertain. Germline V gene sequence: CDR1 SGHRS, CDR2 YFSETQ. CDR3 length: 13 residues. The germline V and J ends were trimmed by 2 bases and 5 bases, with 11 bases remaining between them. The CDR3 reads CASSFRRGDEQYF. The CDR3 nucleotides are TGCGCCAGCAGCTTCCGGAGAGGCGACGAGCAGTACTTC.

This clonotype was observed many times. The chain recombines TRBV29-1 with TRBJ1-4; TRBD1 agrees at 8 bases. This CDR3 has 16 amino acids. Germline V gene sequence: CDR1 SQVTM, CDR2 ANQGSEA. J lost 3 bases, V lost 7 bases, and 13 bases had no gene match. The CDR3 protein is CSAIGAGGDSNEKLFF. DNA for the CDR3: TGCAGCGCCATTGGGGCAGGGGGCGATTCTAATGAAAAACTGTTTTTT.

At least ten counts were recorded for this clonotype. The rearrangement joins TRBV9 to TRBJ1-6; a weak D match, TRBD1 (6 bases). CDR1 is SGDLS and CDR2 is YYNGEE in the germline V gene. The CDR3 sequence is 15 residues long. Trimming removed 3 bases at V and 6 bases at J, with 13 bases between. The chain's CDR3 is CASSGGQLSNSPLHF. CDR3 DNA sequence: TGTGCCAGCAGCGGTGGACAGCTAAGTAATTCACCCCTCCACTTT.

The chain couples TRBV5-1 to TRBJ1-1, with no clear D. Germline values: CDR1 SGHRS, CDR2 YFSETQ. The V and J ends lost 5 bases and 1 base respectively, with 9 bases between them. The CDR3 extends over 13 amino acids. The DNA of the CDR3 is TGCGCCAGCAGAGGAGAGGGGAACACTGAAGCTTTCTTT. It is translated as CASRGEGNTEAFF. Combining the CDR3 with reference TRBV5-1 and TRBJ1-1 gives the whole variable domain KAGVTQTPRYLIKTRGQQVTLSCSPISGHRSVSWYQQTPGQGLQFLFEYFSETQRNKGNFPGRFSGRQFSNSRSEMNVSTLELGDSALYLCASRGEGNTEAFFGQGTRLTVV.

This clonotype was recorded at least ten times. The chain has TRBV24-1 and TRBJ2-2, with 8 bases that match TRBD1. The CDR3 loop spans 16 amino acids. Germline lookup yields CDR1 KGHDR and CDR2 SFDVKD. With V trimmed by 0 bases and J by 4 bases, 3 bases remained unmatched. The DNA for the CDR3 is TGTGCCACCAGTGATTTGCGGGGGACAGGCACCGGGGAGCTGTTTTTT. The encoded protein is CATSDLRGTGTGELFF.

The chain recombines TRBV2 with TRBJ2-1; 10 nucleotides line up with TRBD2. V gave up 5 bases and J gave up 1 base; unmatched junction bases: 2. The length of the CDR3 is 15 residues. Germline lookup yields CDR1 SNHLY and CDR2 FYNNEI. The CDR3 bases are TGTGCCAGCAGTTCTAGCGGGAGTTCCTACAATGAGCAGTTCTTC. Amino acid sequence: CASSSSGSSYNEQFF.

This clonotype was detected a few times. J is TRBJ1-5 and V is TRBV20-1; D gene unclear. Germline lookup yields CDR1 DFQATT and CDR2 SNEGSKA (reference sequence). V was clipped by 4 bases and J by 5 bases, with 9 bases between them. This CDR3 has 12 residues. CDR3 nucleotides: TGCAGTGCTATAAGTGGGGATCAGCCCCAGCATTTT. Protein sequence: CSAISGDQPQHF.

The rearrangement uses TRBV3-1 and TRBJ1-3, with D unresolved. V was pared by 10 bases and J by 2 bases, with 12 bases between. Germline V gene data show CDR1 as LGHDT and CDR2 as YNNKEL (reference sequence). CDR3 length: 13 amino acids. CDR3 region: CATIGVAGNTIYF. The CDR3 DNA sequence: TGTGCCACCATTGGAGTCGCTGGAAACACCATATATTTT.

By its share, this clonotype is medium-sized. CDR3 nucleotides: TGCGCCAGCAGCCCAGGGTTCACTGAAGCTTTCTTT. As protein: CASSPGFTEAFF. The chain carries TRBV4-1 and TRBJ1-1; D may be TRBD1 (5 bases). Trimming removed 4 bases at V and 4 bases at J, with 7 bases between. The CDR3 covers 12 residues. Germline assignment: CDR1 MGHRA and CDR2 YSYEKL.

By its share, this clonotype is medium-sized. The genes are TRBV19 and TRBJ2-4; D might be TRBD1 (6 bases). Germline loops: CDR1 LNHDA, CDR2 SQIVND (reference sequence). This CDR3 contains 14 residues. V was clipped by 3 bases and J by 9 bases, with 15 bases between them. CDR3 in DNA: TGTGCCAGTAGTATTTCGGACAGCCTTGGCATTCAGTACTTC. This sequence encodes CASSISDSLGIQYF.

This clonotype was recorded many times. This chain links TRBV28 with TRBJ2-7, with TRBD1 as a possible D gene (5 bases). The V gene's germline CDR1 is MDHEN and CDR2 SYDVKM. Deletions cut 6 bases from V and 5 bases from J, with 14 bases between. The CDR3 consists of 13 residues. In DNA, the CDR3 is TGTGCCAGCAGCCCGTCCTTCAGGGACGAGCAGTACTTC. The encoded protein is CASSPSFRDEQYF. The entire variable domain, with the rest obtained from reference TRBV28 and TRBJ2-7, is as follows: DVKVTQSSRYLVKRTGEKVFLECVQDMDHENMFWYRQDPGLGLRLIYFSYDVKMKEKGDIPEGYSVSREKKERFSLILESASTNQTSMYLCASSPSFRDEQYFGPGTRLTVT.